This TCR beta chain was captured in a study of OX40 agonist ivuxolimab in advanced cancers. This clone was seen just once. Clones were sequenced by immunoSEQ multiplex PCR, and TCRdb holds only the in-frame ones, with some missing. The table has around 68,000 clones, more than 70% seen once. This clonotype originated in an adult with an advanced solid tumor such as melanoma, head and neck, liver or kidney cancer. The source material was CD4+ or CD8+ T cells sorted from blood, sampled in a trial of the OX40 agonist ivuxolimab.

This chain's CDR3 is CAISVEGQGNGGYGYTF. In nucleotides, the CDR3 is TGTGCCATCAGTGTTGAGGGACAGGGGAACGGGGGCTATGGCTACACCTTC. The genes are TRBV10-3 and TRBJ1-2; 10 positions match TRBD1. Germline V gene lookup returns CDR1 ENHRY and CDR2 SYGVKD. The CDR3 sequence is 17 residues long. V shed 4 bases and J 4 bases; nucleotides not matched to a gene: 12.